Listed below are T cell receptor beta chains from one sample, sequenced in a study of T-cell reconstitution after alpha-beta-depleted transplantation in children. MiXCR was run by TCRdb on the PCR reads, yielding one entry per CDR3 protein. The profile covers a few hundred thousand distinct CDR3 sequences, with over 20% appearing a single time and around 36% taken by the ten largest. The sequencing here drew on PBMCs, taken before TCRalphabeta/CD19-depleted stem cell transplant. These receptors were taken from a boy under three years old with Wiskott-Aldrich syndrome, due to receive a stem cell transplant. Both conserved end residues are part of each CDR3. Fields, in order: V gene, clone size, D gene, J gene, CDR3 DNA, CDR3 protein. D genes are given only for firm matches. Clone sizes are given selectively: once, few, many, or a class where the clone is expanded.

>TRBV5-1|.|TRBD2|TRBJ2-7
TGCGCCAGCAGCTTCCAAGCTTTGGGACTAGCGGGAGGGCCCTACGAGCAGTACTTC
CASSFQALGLAGGPYEQYF
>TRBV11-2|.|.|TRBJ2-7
TGTGCCAGCAGCCGATACCTCTACGAGCAGTACTTC
CASSRYLYEQYF
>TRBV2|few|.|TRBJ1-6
TGTGCCAGCAGTAGAATGACAGCAAGCTCCTATAATTCACCCCTCCACTTT
CASSRMTASSYNSPLHF
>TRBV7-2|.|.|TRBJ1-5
TGTGCCAGCAGCTTAGTAGTGGGGCCTGTGGGGCCCCAGCATTTT
CASSLVVGPVGPQHF
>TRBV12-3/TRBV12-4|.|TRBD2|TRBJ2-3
TGTGCCAGCAGTCGGTCACTAGCGGGAGCCCCCGATACGCAGTATTTT
CASSRSLAGAPDTQYF
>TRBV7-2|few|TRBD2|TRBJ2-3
TGTGCCAGCAGCCCAAGCGGGAGTAATACAGATACGCAGTATTTT
CASSPSGSNTDTQYF
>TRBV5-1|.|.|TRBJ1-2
TGCGCCAGCCGACGTCCGGGACGCCAAAACTATGGCTACACCTTC
CASRRPGRQNYGYTF
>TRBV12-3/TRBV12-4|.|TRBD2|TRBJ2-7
TGTGCCAGCCGAACTAGCGGGAGGGCCTTCGAGCAGTACTTC
CASRTSGRAFEQYF
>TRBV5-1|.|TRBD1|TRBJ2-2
TGCGCCAGCAGCTTGGGACAGGGCAGGAGCACCGGGGAGCTGTTTTTT
CASSLGQGRSTGELFF
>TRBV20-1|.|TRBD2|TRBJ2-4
TGCAGTGCTTCAGCGGGGGGGGCCAAAAACATTCAGTACTTC
CSASAGGAKNIQYF
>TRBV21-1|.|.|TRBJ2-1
TGTGCCAGCAGCCACTTGCAAGGACGACCGTACAATGAGCAGTTCTTC
CASSHLQGRPYNEQFF
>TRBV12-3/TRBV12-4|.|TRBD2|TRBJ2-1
TGTGCCAGCAGTTCCCTGACCGGTACCGGACTAGCGGGACCCAATGAGCAGTTCTTC
CASSSLTGTGLAGPNEQFF
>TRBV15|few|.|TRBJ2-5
TGTGCCACCAGCTCCGAGGGCGTGCCCATTCAAGAGACCCAGTACTTC
CATSSEGVPIQETQYF
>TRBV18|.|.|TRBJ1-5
TGTGCCAGCTCACCGGCCGAGTTATTGAGCAATCAGCCCCAGCATTTT
CASSPAELLSNQPQHF
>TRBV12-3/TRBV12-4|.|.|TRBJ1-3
TGTGCCAGCAGTTCCAGGGGTTACAGAAACACCATATATTTT
CASSSRGYRNTIYF
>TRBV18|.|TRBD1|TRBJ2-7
TGTGCCAGCTCTGGAACAGGGGCCCGATCCTACGAGCAGTACTTC
CASSGTGARSYEQYF
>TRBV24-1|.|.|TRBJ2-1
TGTGCCACCAGTGATGGTAAAGGTCTTTCCTACAATGAGCAGTTCTTC
CATSDGKGLSYNEQFF
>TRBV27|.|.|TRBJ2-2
TGTGCCAGCAGAAGGGCCCAAACCGGGGAGCTGTTTTTT
CASRRAQTGELFF
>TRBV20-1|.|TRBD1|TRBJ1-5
TGCAGTGCTAGTGGCGGGACAGGGGGCCGTCAGCCCCAGCATTTT
CSASGGTGGRQPQHF
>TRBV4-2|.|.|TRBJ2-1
TGTGCCAGCAGCCAAGATTTTCGGAGTCATGAGCAGTTCTTC
CASSQDFRSHEQFF
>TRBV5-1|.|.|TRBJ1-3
TGCGCCAGCAGCTTGGATTGGCGACTTGGAAACACCATATATTTT
CASSLDWRLGNTIYF
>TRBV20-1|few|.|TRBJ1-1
TGCAGTGCTTACAAGAACACTGAAGCTTTCTTT
CSAYKNTEAFF
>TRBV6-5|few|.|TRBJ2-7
TGTGCCAGCAGAGGGGGTCCCTACGAGCAGTACTTC
CASRGGPYEQYF
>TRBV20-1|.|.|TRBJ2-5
TGCAGTGCTAGGCAGGACGGCAAAGAGACCCAGTACTTC
CSARQDGKETQYF
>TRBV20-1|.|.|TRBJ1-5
TGCAGTGCTAGCGCTGCAGGGAATCAGCCCCAGCATTTT
CSASAAGNQPQHF
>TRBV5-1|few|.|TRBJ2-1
TGCGCCAGCCGATTCGGGCTCCCGGGTCCAGAGCCATGGAATGAGCAGTTCTTC
CASRFGLPGPEPWNEQFF
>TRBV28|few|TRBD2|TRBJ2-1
TGTGCCAGCAGTCCCCAACCGGGACTAGGAGGAAATGAGCAGTTCTTC
CASSPQPGLGGNEQFF
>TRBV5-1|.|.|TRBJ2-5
TGCGCCAGCAGCTTGGGACAGGCTAAAGAGACCCAGTACTTC
CASSLGQAKETQYF
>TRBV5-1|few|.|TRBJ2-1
TGCGCCAGCAGCTTGGGACTACGCTCCTACAATGAGCAGTTCTTC
CASSLGLRSYNEQFF
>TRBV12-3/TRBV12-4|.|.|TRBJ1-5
TGTGCCAGCAGCAGATTTCAGGGAGTGAATCAGCCCCAGCATTTT
CASSRFQGVNQPQHF
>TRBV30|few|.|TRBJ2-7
TGTGCCTGGAGTGTAAACAGATACGAGCAGTACTTC
CAWSVNRYEQYF
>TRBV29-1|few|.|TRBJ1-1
TGCAGCGTAGTACAGCGGCTCCTGAACACTGAAGCTTTCTTT
CSVVQRLLNTEAFF
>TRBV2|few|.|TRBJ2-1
TGTGCCAGCAGCCAGAGTAATTGGGAGAGTGAGCAGTTCTTC
CASSQSNWESEQFF
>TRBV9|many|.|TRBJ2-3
TGTGCCAGCAGCGTTGACGGGAGCACAGATACGCAGTATTTT
CASSVDGSTDTQYF
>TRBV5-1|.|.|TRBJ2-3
TGCGCCAGCAGCGAACACAGGGCAGATACGCAGTATTTT
CASSEHRADTQYF
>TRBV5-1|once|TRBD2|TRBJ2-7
TGCGCCAGCAGCGCTACTAGCGGGAGTGGGTCGCAGTACTTC
CASSATSGSGSQYF
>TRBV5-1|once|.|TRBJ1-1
TGCGCCAGCCGCCGGGCAATGAACACTGAAGCTTTCTTT
CASRRAMNTEAFF
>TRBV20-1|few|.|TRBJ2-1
TGCAGTGCTACCCCAGCAGGTCCGGGCAGGGGTTCTAACAATGAGCAGTTCTTC
CSATPAGPGRGSNNEQFF
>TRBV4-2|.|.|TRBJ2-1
TGTGCCAGCAGCCAATATCCGGGCGGTAGTGAGCAGTTCTTC
CASSQYPGGSEQFF
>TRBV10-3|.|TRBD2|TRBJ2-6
TGTGCCATCAGTGAATGGCTAGCGGGAAGTTCTGGGGCCAACGTCCTGACTTTC
CAISEWLAGSSGANVLTF
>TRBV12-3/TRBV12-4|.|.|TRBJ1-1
TGTGCCAGCAGGGACGGGGTGAGGACTGAAGCTTTCTTT
CASRDGVRTEAFF
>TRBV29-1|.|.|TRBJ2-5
TGCAGCGTTGTGCAGGACCCTTCGTCTAAGACCCAGTACTTC
CSVVQDPSSKTQYF
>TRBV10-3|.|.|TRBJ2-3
TGTGCCATCACCCCGGACAGCACAGATACGCAGTATTTT
CAITPDSTDTQYF
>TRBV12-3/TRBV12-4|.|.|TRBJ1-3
TGTGCCAGCAGGGAGGGACAAATCTCTGGAAACACCATATATTTT
CASREGQISGNTIYF
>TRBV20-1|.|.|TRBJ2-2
TGCAGTGCTAGAGATGGGGCAGATCCGAACACCGGGGAGCTGTTTTTT
CSARDGADPNTGELFF
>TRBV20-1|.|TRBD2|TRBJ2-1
TGCAGTACGAGCGGGAGCCTCTACAATGAGCAGTTCTTC
CSTSGSLYNEQFF
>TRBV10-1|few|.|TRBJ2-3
TGCGCCAGCATTGAGCATCCGACAGATACGCAGTATTTT
CASIEHPTDTQYF
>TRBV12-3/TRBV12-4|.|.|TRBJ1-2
TGTGCCAGCAGTTTCCTCGGAGGCTATGGCTACACCTTC
CASSFLGGYGYTF
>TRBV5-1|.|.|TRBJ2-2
TGCGCCAGCAGCTTGTTCGAAGGAGGCGGGGAGCTGTTTTTT
CASSLFEGGGELFF